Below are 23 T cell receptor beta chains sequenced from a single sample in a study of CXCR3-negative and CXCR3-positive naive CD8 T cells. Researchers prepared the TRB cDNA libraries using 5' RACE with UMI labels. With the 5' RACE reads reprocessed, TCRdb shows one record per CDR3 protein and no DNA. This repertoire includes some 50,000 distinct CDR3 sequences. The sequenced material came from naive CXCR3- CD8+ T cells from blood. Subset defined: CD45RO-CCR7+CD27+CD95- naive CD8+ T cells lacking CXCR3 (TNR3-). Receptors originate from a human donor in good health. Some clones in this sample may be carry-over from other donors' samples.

The CDR3 sequence: CASSLGGREVFF. The chain employs TRBV28 and TRBJ2-1; TCRdb's D call, TRBD1, is unchecked because there is no DNA. This CDR3 is built from 12 residues. Germline-derived CDR1 and CDR2 are MDHEN and SYDVKM.

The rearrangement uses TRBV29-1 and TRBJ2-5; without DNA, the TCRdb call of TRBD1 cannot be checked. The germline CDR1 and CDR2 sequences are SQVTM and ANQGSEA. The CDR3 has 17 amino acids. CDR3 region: CSVEAGQGLTLQETQYF.

The CDR3 is CASGASYNEQFF. The rearrangement links TRBV9 to TRBJ2-1. The CDR3 consists of 12 residues. Germline-derived CDR1 and CDR2 are SGDLS and YYNGEE.

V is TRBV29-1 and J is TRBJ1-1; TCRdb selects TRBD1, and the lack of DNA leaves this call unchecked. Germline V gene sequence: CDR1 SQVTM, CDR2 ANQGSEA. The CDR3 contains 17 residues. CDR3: CSDQDPGTGARNTEAFF.

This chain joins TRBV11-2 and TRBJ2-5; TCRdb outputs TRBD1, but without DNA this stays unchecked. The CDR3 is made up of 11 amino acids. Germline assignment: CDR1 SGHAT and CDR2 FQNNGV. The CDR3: CASSLTGAQYF.

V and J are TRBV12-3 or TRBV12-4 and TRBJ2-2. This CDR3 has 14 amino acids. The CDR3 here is CASSLTGNTGELFF.

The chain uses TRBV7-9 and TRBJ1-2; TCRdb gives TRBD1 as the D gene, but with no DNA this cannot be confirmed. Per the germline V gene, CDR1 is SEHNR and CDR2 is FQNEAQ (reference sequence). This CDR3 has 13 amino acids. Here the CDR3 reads CASSPTGGDGYTF.

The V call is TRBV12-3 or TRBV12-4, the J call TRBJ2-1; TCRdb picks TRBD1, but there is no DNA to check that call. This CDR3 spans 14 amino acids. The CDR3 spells CASRDRGGGNEQFF.

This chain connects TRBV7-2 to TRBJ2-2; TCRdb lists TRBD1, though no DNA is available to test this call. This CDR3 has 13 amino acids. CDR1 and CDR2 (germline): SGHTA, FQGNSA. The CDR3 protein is CARERGGTGELFF.

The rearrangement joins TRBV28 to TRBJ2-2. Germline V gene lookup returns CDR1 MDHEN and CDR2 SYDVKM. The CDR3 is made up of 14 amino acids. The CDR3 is CASLLTGLTGELFF.

This CDR3 reads CASSFSGQTSYEQYF. J is TRBJ2-7 and V is TRBV28; no DNA is available, so the TRBD1 call from TCRdb remains unchecked. Per the germline V gene, CDR1 is MDHEN and CDR2 is SYDVKM. The CDR3 is made up of 15 amino acids.

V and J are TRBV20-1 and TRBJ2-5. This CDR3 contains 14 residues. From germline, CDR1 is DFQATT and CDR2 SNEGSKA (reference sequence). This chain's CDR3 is CSAPIRGDQETQYF.

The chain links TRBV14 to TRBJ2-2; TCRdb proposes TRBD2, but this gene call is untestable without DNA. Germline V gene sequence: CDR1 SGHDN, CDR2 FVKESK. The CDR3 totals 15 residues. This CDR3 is CASSGDSSNTGELFF.

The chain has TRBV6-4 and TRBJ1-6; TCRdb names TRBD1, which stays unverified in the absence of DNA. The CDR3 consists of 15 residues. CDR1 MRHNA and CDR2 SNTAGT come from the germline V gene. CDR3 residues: CASSDSEGGSSPLHF.

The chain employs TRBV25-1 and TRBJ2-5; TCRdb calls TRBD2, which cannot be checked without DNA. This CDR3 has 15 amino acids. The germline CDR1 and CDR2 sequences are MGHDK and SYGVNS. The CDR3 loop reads CASSPLAGVVETQYF.

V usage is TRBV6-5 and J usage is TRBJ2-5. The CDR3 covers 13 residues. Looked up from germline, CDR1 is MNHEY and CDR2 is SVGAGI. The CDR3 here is CASSYRLHWTQYF.

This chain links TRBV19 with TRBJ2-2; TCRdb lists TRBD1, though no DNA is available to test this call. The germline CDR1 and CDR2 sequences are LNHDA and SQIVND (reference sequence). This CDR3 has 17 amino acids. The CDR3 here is CASSIDPWGLSTGELFF.

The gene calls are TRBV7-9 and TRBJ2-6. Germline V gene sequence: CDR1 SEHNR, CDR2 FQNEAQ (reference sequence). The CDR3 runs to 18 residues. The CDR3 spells CASSFRSPRSSGANVLTF.

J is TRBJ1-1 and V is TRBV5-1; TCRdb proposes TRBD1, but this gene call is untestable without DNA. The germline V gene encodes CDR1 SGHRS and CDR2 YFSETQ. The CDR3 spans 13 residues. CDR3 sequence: CASRLVGDTEAFF.

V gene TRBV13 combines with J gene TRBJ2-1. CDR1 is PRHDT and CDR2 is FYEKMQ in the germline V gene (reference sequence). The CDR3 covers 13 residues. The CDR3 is CASSRVGGGEQFF.

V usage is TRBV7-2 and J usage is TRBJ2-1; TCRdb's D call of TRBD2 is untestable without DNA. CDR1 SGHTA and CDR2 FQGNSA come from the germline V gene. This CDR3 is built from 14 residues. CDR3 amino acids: CASSLAMRGGEQFF. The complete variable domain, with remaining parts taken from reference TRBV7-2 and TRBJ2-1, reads GAGVSQSPSNKVTEKGKDVELRCDPISGHTALYWYRQSLGQGLEFLIYFQGNSAPDKSGLPSDRFSAERTGGSVSTLTIQRTQQEDSAVYLCASSLAMRGGEQFFGPGTRLTVL.

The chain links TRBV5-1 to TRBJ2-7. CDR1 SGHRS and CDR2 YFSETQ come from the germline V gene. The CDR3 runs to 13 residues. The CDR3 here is CASSLWADYEQYF.

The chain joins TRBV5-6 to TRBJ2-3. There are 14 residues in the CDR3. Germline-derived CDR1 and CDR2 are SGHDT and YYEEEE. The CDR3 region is CASSPGVFTDTQYF. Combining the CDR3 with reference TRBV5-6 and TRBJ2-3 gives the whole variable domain DAGVTQSPTHLIKTRGQQVTLRCSPKSGHDTVSWYQQALGQGPQFIFQYYEEEERQRGNFPDRFSGHQFPNYSSELNVNALLLGDSALYLCASSPGVFTDTQYFGPGTRLTVL.